This TCR beta chain was identified during a study of blood T cell repertoires in COVID-19. Profiling relied on immunoSEQ multiplex PCR, and the TCRdb table lists in-frame clones only, not all of them. The sample lists fewer than 250,000 clones; about 82% were seen once. V lost 4 bases to trimming and J lost 6 bases; unmatched junction nucleotides: 7. The CDR3 is 15 amino acids. Germline V gives CDR1 SGHTS, CDR2 YDEGEE. The origin of this receptor is a woman in her fifties or sixties with acute COVID-19. The chain is built from TRBV5-8 and TRBJ1-1; 12 bases fit TRBD1. The sequenced sample consisted of PBMCs or T cells enriched from blood (not recorded which). The CDR3 loop is CASSNGDRGLSEAFF. As DNA, the CDR3 is TGTGCCAGCAGCAACGGGGACAGGGGGCTCTCTGAAGCTTTCTTT. Together with reference TRBV5-8 and TRBJ1-1, the CDR3 gives the full variable domain: EAGVTQSPTHLIKTRGQQATLRCSPISGHTSVYWYQQALGLGLQFLLWYDEGEERNRGNFPPRFSGRQFPNYSSELNVNALELEDSALYLCASSNGDRGLSEAFFGQGTRLTVV.